This entry features one TCR beta chain sequence. Repertoires were generated with immunoSEQ multiplex PCR, while TCRdb's copy carries only in-frame clones and drops some. The repertoire holds about 100,000 clones, with 80% to 90% as singletons. The V segment lost 2 bases and the J segment 5 bases; nucleotides outside the gene matches: 11. Germline V CDR1 and CDR2: KGHSY, FQNENV. The CDR3 is made up of 16 amino acids. Two negative PCRs, clearance, or symptom resolution had been documented for recovered Cohort 3 donors. The data derive from a study of blood T cell repertoires in COVID-19. V is TRBV16 and J is TRBJ1-2; 7 bases fit TRBD1. Source material: PBMCs or T cells enriched from blood (not recorded which). The receptor's source is a woman in her forties or fifties who had recovered from COVID-19. The chain's CDR3 is CASSQIGDREFYGYTF. Here the CDR3 DNA reads TGTGCCAGCAGCCAAATCGGAGACAGGGAGTTTTATGGCTACACCTTC.